This paragraph covers one T cell receptor beta chain sequence. This entry belongs to a study of blood T cell repertoires in COVID-19. Overall study: COVID-19 samples collected from the United States, Italy and Spain covered acute and convalescent phases. PBMCs, B-cell-depleted T cells, or T cells provided the cDNA or gDNA that made up the material.

Authors' analysis steps: Nucleated cell number was recorded as an estimate derived from reference gene primer amplification. Some clones are missing from TCRdb's copy, which holds only in-frame ones; the method was immunoSEQ multiplex PCR. V, J and clone size derive from that table, while D and trimming were established from the DNA sequence. The repertoire holds 250,000 or so clones, with about 90% as singletons. Sequencing was performed on peripheral blood. The sequence was collected from a man between 18 and 35 years old with active or convalescent COVID-19.

Here the CDR3 DNA reads TGTGCCAGCAGCGCAACCGGGACTTCAAACAAAGCTAGCACAGATACGCAGTATTTT. Amino acid sequence: CASSATGTSNKASTDTQYF. The chain joins TRBV9 to TRBJ2-3; D is perhaps TRBD2 (6 bases). This CDR3 region has 19 residues. Germline V lookup: CDR1 SGDLS, CDR2 YYNGEE. V lost 3 bases, J lost 0 bases, and 23 bases lay in between.